The entry below gives a single TCR beta chain sequence along with its context. Clones were sequenced by immunoSEQ multiplex PCR, and TCRdb holds only the in-frame ones, with some missing. The data show approximately 150,000 clones, around 89% seen once. The CDR3 loop spans 18 amino acids. Germline V CDR1 and CDR2: LNHDA, SQIVND (reference sequence). Trimming removed 0 bases from V and 0 bases from J; junction bases left unmatched: 9. The data derive from a study of T cell responses to AZD1222 COVID-19 vaccine. The sequencing used peripheral blood, collected on day 0 of AZD1222 vaccination. The TCR comes from an adult in good health. The chain uses TRBV19 and TRBJ1-1; the match to TRBD1 covers 8 bases. Here the CDR3 reads CASSIDGSRGHLNTEAFF. DNA of the CDR3: TGTGCCAGTAGTATAGATGGAAGCAGGGGGCATCTGAACACTGAAGCTTTCTTT.